This TCR beta chain was found in a study of T cell repertoires in cytomegalovirus infection. Notes on the study in general: CMV-specific TCR beta clonotypes restricted by HLA-C dominated the ex vivo response.

TCRdb ran MiXCR on the reads and lists one entry per CDR3 protein. The sample consists of some 920,000 distinct CDR3 sequences, under 40% of them appearing once. Comments on this clonotype: Antigen: not known. One base away lies a much larger clone, so this may be a sequencing read error.

This CDR3 comprises 14 residues. Germline CDR1 SGHTA, CDR2 FQGNSA. Trimming removed 3 bases at V and 1 base at J, with 9 bases between. The clonotype was recovered from a human donor in good health (CMV status not recorded). Some clones in this sample may be carry-over from other donors' samples. The sample in question was cultured CD8+ T cells from PBMCs, obtained from culture after CMV antigen stimulation. The V call is TRBV7-2, the J call TRBJ1-1; D ambiguous. CDR3 sequence: CTSSFYGENTEAFF. The CDR3 bases are TGTACCAGCAGCTTTTATGGGGAGAACACTGAAGCTTTCTTT.